The 14 T cell receptor beta chains in this list originate from one sample, sequenced in a study of glioma-infiltrating T cells after dendritic cell vaccination. Profiled with immunoSEQ multiplex PCR; TCRdb holds only in-frame clones, not every one. The sample contains about 87,000 clones, around 83% of which appear only once. Time point specified: after dendritic cell vaccination, including at tumor progression/relapse. The material sequenced was blood, taken after dendritic cell vaccination. The receptor set was obtained from a human donor with glioblastoma.

The J gene is TRBJ1-1, the V gene TRBV19, with D unresolved. In germline, CDR1 is LNHDA, CDR2 SQIVND (reference sequence). The CDR3 has 16 residues. With 0 bases removed from V and 0 bases from J, the gap between germline ends came to 11 bases. CDR3 sequence: CASSIDREMMNTEAFF. CDR3 sequence (DNA): TGTGCCAGTAGTATAGATCGCGAAATGATGAACACTGAAGCTTTCTTT. Supplemented by reference TRBV19 and TRBJ1-1, the full variable domain reads DGGITQSPKYLFRKEGQNVTLSCEQNLNHDAMYWYRQDPGQGLRLIYYSQIVNDFQKGDIAEGYSVSREKKESFPLTVTSAQKNPTAFYLCASSIDREMMNTEAFFGQGTRLTVV.

This chain uses TRBV28 with TRBJ1-2; 8 bases are shared with TRBD1. Germline loops: CDR1 MDHEN, CDR2 SYDVKM. The CDR3 sequence is 12 residues long. V was pared by 5 bases and J by 4 bases, with 0 bases of the junction left unmatched. As DNA, the CDR3 is TGTGCCAGCAGTACAGGGGGCTATGGCTACACCTTC. This sequence encodes CASSTGGYGYTF.

About this clone itself: The junction differs from germline at one of its ends, possibly a read error. The chain employs TRBV7-7 and TRBJ2-2; the D gene is possibly TRBD2 (5 bases). The CDR3 covers 17 residues. The germline gives CDR1 SSHAT, CDR2 FNYEAQ (reference sequence). The CDR3 spells CASSLATGLGNTGELFF. CDR3 DNA sequence: TGTGCTAGCAGCTTAGCGACGGGGTTAGGAAACACCGGGGAGCTGTTTTTT.

The chain links TRBV9 to TRBJ2-4; TRBD1 agrees at 8 bases. This CDR3 spans 16 amino acids. The junction had 15 bases not matched to a gene; V was cut back by 4 bases and J by 9 bases. Germline V gene lookup returns CDR1 SGDLS and CDR2 YYNGEE. This CDR3 is CASSTAIGTGGGIQYF. The CDR3 DNA follows: TGTGCCAGCAGCACGGCGATCGGGACAGGAGGCGGCATTCAGTACTTC. The whole variable domain, remainder taken from reference TRBV9 and TRBJ2-4, is DSGVTQTPKHLITATGQRVTLRCSPRSGDLSVYWYQQSLDQGLQFLIQYYNGEERAKGNILERFSAQQFPDLHSELNLSSLELGDSALYFCASSTAIGTGGGIQYFGAGTRLSVL.

V and J are TRBV18 and TRBJ2-5; 14 bases are shared with TRBD2. The germline CDR1 and CDR2 sequences are KGHSH and LQKENI. The CDR3 extends over 18 amino acids. Germline trimming cut 0 bases from V and 5 bases from J; bases unmatched to any gene: 8. In DNA form, the CDR3 reads TGTGCCAGCTCACCACCCGGGCGGACTAGCGGGGGGCTTGAGACCCAGTACTTC. Residues: CASSPPGRTSGGLETQYF.

V is TRBV5-1 and J is TRBJ2-1; 12 bases fit TRBD1. With V trimmed by 0 bases and J by 8 bases, 3 bases remained unmatched. Germline CDR1 is SGHRS and CDR2 is YFSETQ. The CDR3 spans 15 residues. The DNA for the CDR3 is TGCGCCAGCAGCTTGGTGGGACAGGGGGCCGATGAGCAGTTCTTC. This sequence encodes CASSLVGQGADEQFF. Full variable domain (missing parts from reference TRBV5-1 and TRBJ2-1): KAGVTQTPRYLIKTRGQQVTLSCSPISGHRSVSWYQQTPGQGLQFLFEYFSETQRNKGNFPGRFSGRQFSNSRSEMNVSTLELGDSALYLCASSLVGQGADEQFFGPGTRLTVL.

By its share, this clone is medium-sized. This chain uses TRBV5-1 with TRBJ1-2; possible D gene TRBD1, 6 bases. Deletions cut 0 bases from V and 5 bases from J, with 23 bases between. This CDR3 contains 18 residues. Germline values: CDR1 SGHRS, CDR2 YFSETQ. CDR3 sequence (DNA): TGCGCCAGCAGCTTGGATCCGGGGGGCGCAACTTTGGCGTATGGCTACACCTTC. Encoded protein: CASSLDPGGATLAYGYTF.

The chain recombines TRBV5-1 with TRBJ2-7; D is possibly TRBD2 (6 bases). CDR1 is SGHRS, CDR2 YFSETQ, per germline. This CDR3 comprises 18 residues. Trimming pared 4 bases from V and 2 bases from J, leaving 25 bases between. The CDR3 reads CASSGGTPLDRLAYEQYF. CDR3 in DNA: TGCGCCAGCAGCGGAGGGACCCCACTGGACCGGTTAGCCTACGAGCAGTACTTC.

The chain links TRBV18 to TRBJ1-1; 12 bases agree with TRBD1. Looked up from germline, CDR1 is KGHSH and CDR2 is LQKENI. V dropped 3 bases and J dropped 0; count of bases not matched to a gene: 8. CDR3 length: 18 amino acids. The CDR3 spells CASSPPGTGGQLNTEAFF. The DNA for the CDR3 is TGTGCCAGCTCACCTCCCGGGACAGGGGGCCAATTGAACACTGAAGCTTTCTTT.

In regard to this clone: Sequence at one end of the junction differs from germline and may be a read error. The genes are TRBV7-6 and TRBJ1-1; 7 nucleotides agree with TRBD1. Germline CDR1 reads SGHVS; CDR2 reads FNYEAQ. The CDR3 runs to 14 residues. The CDR3 protein is CASSVARGQSEAFF. The CDR3 DNA is TGTGCCAGCAGCGTAGCAAGGGGGCAATCTGAAGCTTTCTTT.

The chain recombines TRBV29-1 with TRBJ2-1, with 9 bases aligning to TRBD2. The J segment lost 0 bases and the V segment lost 5 bases, leaving 5 bases of the junction unmatched. CDR1 is SQVTM and CDR2 is ANQGSEA in the germline V gene. The length of the CDR3 is 15 residues. CDR3 DNA: TGCAGCGTTCGGACTAGCGCGAGCTCCTACAATGAGCAGTTCTTC. It translates to CSVRTSASSYNEQFF.

The chain uses TRBV6-1 and TRBJ2-1; 8 bases fit TRBD1. The V segment lost 3 bases and the J segment 6 bases; nucleotides outside the gene matches: 10. The CDR3 has 16 residues. CDR1 MNHNS and CDR2 SASEGT come from the germline V gene. The CDR3 spells CASSDVGDRGSNEQFF. As DNA, the CDR3 is TGTGCCAGCAGTGACGTCGGAGACAGGGGTTCCAATGAGCAGTTCTTC.

This clone was detected many times. The chain couples TRBV6-5 to TRBJ2-7; a possible D gene is TRBD1 (6 bases). The CDR3 spans 12 residues. Germline V gene lookup returns CDR1 MNHEY and CDR2 SVGAGI. Deletions cut 11 bases from V and 1 base from J, with 12 bases between. The CDR3, as DNA: TGTGCCGCCGGGACACTTTCCTACGAGCAGTACTTC. Its protein product is CAAGTLSYEQYF.

This sequence joins TRBV19 and TRBJ1-1; D not certain. The CDR3 consists of 16 residues. V shed 3 bases and J shed 1 base, with 15 bases lying between them. In germline, CDR1 is LNHDA, CDR2 SQIVND (reference sequence). The CDR3 DNA follows: TGTGCCAGTAGTATGGTTGACATTCTCCGGAACACTGAAGCTTTCTTT. It is translated as CASSMVDILRNTEAFF.